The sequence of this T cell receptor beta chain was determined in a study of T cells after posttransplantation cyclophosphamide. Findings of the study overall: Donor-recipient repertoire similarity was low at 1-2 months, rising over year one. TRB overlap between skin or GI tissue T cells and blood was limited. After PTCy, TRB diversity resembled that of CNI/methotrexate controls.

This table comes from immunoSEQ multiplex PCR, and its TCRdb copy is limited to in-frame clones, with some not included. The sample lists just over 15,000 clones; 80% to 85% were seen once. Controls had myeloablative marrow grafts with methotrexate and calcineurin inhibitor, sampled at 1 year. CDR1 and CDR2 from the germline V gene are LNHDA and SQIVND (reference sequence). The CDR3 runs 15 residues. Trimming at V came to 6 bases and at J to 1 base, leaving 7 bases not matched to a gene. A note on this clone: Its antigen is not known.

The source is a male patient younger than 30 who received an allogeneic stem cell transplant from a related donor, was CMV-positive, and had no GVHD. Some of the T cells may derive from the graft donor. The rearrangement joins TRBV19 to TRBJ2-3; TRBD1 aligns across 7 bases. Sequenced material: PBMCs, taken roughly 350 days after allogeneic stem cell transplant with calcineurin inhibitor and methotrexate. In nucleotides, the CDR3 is TGTGCCAGTAGCCCGACAGGGCGGGGCACAGATACGCAGTATTTT. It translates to CASSPTGRGTDTQYF.